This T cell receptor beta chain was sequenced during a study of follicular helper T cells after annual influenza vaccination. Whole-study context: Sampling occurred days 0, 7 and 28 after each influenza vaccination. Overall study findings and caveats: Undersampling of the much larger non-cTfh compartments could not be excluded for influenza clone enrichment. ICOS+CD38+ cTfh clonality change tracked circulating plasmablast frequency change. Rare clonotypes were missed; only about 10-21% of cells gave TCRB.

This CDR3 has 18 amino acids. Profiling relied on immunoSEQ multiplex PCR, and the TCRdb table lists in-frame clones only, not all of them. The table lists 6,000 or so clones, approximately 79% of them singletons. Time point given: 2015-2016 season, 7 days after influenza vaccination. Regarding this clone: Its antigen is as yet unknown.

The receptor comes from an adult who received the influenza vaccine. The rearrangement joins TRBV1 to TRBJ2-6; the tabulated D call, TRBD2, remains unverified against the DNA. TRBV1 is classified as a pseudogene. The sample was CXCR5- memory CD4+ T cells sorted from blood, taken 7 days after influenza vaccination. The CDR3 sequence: CTSRLEGLCKSRANVLTF. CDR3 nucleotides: TGCACCAGCAGACTCGAGGGTTTGTGCAAAAGTCGGGCCAACGTCCTGACTTTC.